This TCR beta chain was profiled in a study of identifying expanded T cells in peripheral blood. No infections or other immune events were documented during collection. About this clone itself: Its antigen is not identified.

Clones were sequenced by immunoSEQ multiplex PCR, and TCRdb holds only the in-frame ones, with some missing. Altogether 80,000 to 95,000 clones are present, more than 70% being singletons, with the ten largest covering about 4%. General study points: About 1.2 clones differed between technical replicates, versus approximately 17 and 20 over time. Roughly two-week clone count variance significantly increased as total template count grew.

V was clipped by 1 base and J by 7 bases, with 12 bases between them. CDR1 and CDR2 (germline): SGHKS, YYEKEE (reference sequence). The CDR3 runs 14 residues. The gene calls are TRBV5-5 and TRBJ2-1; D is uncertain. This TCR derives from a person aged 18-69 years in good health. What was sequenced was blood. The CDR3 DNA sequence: TGTGCCAGCAGCTTGAGGACGACACATAATGAGCAGTTCTTC. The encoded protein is CASSLRTTHNEQFF.